This T cell receptor (beta chain) was captured in a study of shared clonotypes between healthy human individuals. Study-wide context: Each donor had three CD4 naive, three CD4 memory, two CD8 naive and one CD8 memory plate.

CDR1 is LNHDA and CDR2 is SQIVND in the germline V gene (reference sequence). The CDR3 has 15 amino acids. V lost 4 bases and J 5 bases, leaving 15 bases between the germline ends. When replicate PCRs were run on sorted subsets, they used around 200 ng DNA, some 30,000 T cell genomes. TCRdb keeps only in-frame clones here, not all; method: immunoSEQ multiplex PCR. This table holds roughly 1.5 million clones, 95% to 99% found once. The chain couples TRBV19 to TRBJ1-5; D is uncertain. The origin of this receptor is a man younger than 45 in good health. Sequencing was carried out using naive CD4+ T cells sorted from blood. The subset here: CD45RA+ positively selected. In DNA, the CDR3 is TGTGCCAGTAGTAGTCTGCCCAGGTTAGATCAGCCCCAGCATTTT. Translating gives CASSSLPRLDQPQHF.